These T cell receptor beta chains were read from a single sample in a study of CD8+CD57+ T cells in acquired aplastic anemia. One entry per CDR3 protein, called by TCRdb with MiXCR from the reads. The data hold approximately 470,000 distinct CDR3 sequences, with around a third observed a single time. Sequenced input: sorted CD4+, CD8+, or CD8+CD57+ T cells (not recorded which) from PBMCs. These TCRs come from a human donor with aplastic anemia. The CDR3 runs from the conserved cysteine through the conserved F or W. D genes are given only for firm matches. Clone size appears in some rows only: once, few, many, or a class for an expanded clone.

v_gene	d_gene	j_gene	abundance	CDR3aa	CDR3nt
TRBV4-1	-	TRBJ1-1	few	CASSQLQTGNTEAFF	TGCGCCAGCAGCCAACTACAGACGGGGAACACTGAAGCTTTCTTT
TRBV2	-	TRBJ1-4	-	CASSRGNEKLFF	TGTGCCAGCAGCAGGGGTAATGAAAAACTGTTTTTT
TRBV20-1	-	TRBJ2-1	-	CSARVRSASTSYNEQFF	TGCAGTGCTAGAGTTCGATCAGCCTCTACCTCCTACAATGAGCAGTTCTTC
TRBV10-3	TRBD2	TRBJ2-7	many	CAISSGSPDYEQYF	TGTGCCATCAGTAGCGGGAGCCCAGATTACGAGCAGTACTTC
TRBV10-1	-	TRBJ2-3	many	CASSLGNTDTQYF	TGCGCCAGCAGTCTCGGTAACACAGATACGCAGTATTTT
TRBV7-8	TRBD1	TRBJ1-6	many	CASSLGVRDSSYNSPLHF	TGTGCCAGCAGCTTAGGGGTTAGGGACAGCTCCTATAATTCACCCCTCCACTTT
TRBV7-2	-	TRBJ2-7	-	CASSLWASYEQYF	TGTGCCAGCAGCTTATGGGCCTCCTACGAGCAGTACTTC
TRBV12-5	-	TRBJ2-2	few	CASGWGTHSGELFF	TGTGCTAGTGGCTGGGGGACTCACTCCGGGGAGCTGTTTTTT
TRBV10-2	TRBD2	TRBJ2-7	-	CASMRTSGSYEQYF	TGCGCCAGCATGAGGACTAGCGGGAGTTACGAGCAGTACTTC
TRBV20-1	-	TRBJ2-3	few	CSAREGNTQYF	TGCAGTGCTAGAGAAGGGAATACGCAGTATTTT
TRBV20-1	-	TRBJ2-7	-	CSARDRNWDKYEQYF	TGCAGTGCTAGAGATCGTAATTGGGACAAATACGAGCAGTACTTC
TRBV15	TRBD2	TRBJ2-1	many	CATSRDFSGSHNEQFF	TGTGCCACCAGCAGAGACTTTAGCGGGAGCCACAATGAGCAGTTCTTC
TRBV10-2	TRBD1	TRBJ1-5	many	CASGQGGGQPQHF	TGCGCCAGCGGCCAGGGGGGGGGTCAGCCCCAGCATTTT
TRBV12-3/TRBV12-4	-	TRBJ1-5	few	CASSLTTVNQPQHF	TGTGCCAGCAGTTTGACAACAGTTAATCAGCCCCAGCATTTT
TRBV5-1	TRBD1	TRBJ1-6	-	CASSLRPGQGNSPLHF	TGCGCCAGCAGCTTGAGGCCGGGACAGGGCAACTCACCCCTCCACTTT
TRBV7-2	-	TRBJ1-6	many	CASRTWRQENSPLHF	TGTGCCAGCAGGACGTGGCGACAGGAAAATTCACCCCTCCACTTT
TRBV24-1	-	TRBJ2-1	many	CATSDLRRDNEQFF	TGTGCCACCAGTGATTTGCGGCGGGACAATGAGCAGTTCTTC
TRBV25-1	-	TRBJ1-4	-	CASSGLGQTELFF	TGTGCTAGCAGTGGACTCGGACAGACAGAACTGTTTTTT
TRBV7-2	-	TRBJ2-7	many	CASSLRIEQYF	TGTGCCAGCAGCTTAAGGATCGAGCAGTACTTC
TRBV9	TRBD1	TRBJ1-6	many	CASKGGGAGNSPLHF	TGTGCCAGCAAGGGAGGGGGCGCGGGTAATTCACCCCTCCACTTT
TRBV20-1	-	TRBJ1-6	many	CSARAGLAYNSPLHF	TGCAGTGCTAGAGCTGGGTTGGCCTATAATTCACCCCTCCACTTT
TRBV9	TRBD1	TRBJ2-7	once	CASSAPDRPHEQYF	TGTGCCAGCAGCGCACCGGACAGGCCCCACGAGCAGTACTTC
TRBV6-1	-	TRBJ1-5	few	CAWSVPGTFRDQPQHF	TGTGCCTGGAGTGTACCCGGGACTTTCAGGGATCAGCCCCAGCATTTT
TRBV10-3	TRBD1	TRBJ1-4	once	CAISDRQGDEKLFF	TGTGCCATCAGTGATAGACAGGGGGATGAAAAACTGTTTTTT
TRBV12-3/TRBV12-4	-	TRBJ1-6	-	CASSLHRQYNSPLHF	TGTGCCAGCAGTTTGCATCGGCAGTATAATTCACCCCTCCACTTT
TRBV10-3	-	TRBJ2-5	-	CASSPWAGRQWPQYF	TGTGCCAGCAGTCCTTGGGCAGGGCGGCAATGGCCCCAGTACTTC
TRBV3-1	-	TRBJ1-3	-	CASSQGSYSGNTIYF	TGTGCCAGCAGCCAGGGGTCCTACTCTGGAAACACCATATATTTT
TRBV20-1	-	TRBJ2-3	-	CSAPRGLNTDTQYF	TGCAGTGCTCCCCGGGGCCTAAACACAGATACGCAGTATTTT
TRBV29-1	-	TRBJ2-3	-	CSVATDTQYF	TGCAGCGTCGCCACAGATACGCAGTATTTT
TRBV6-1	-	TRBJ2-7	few	CASSITTGIEQYF	TGTGCCAGCAGTATTACAACAGGGATCGAGCAGTACTTC
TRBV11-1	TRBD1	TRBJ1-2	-	CASSFEPGQGNYGYTF	TGTGCCAGCAGCTTCGAACCGGGACAGGGGAACTATGGCTACACCTTC
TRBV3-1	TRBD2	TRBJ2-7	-	CASSPTSGKAYEQYF	TGTGCCAGCAGCCCAACTAGCGGCAAAGCCTACGAGCAGTACTTC
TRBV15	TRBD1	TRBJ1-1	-	CATSIGTGAGTEAFF	TGTGCCACCAGCATTGGGACAGGGGCGGGCACTGAAGCTTTCTTT
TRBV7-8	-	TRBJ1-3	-	CASSLGRGVGDAF	TGTGCCAGCAGCTTAGGGCGTGGGGTGGGTGATGCCTTT
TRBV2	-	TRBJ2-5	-	CASTRDTSETQYF	TGTGCCAGCACACGGGACACATCAGAGACCCAGTACTTC
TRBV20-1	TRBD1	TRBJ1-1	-	CSAGTTGGTTEAFF	TGCAGTGCTGGCACGACAGGGGGGACGACTGAAGCTTTCTTT
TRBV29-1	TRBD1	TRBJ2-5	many	CSAQSGGLETQYF	TGCAGCGCACAATCAGGGGGCTTAGAGACCCAGTACTTC